A selection of T cell receptor beta chains follows, all from one sample in a study of shared clonotypes between healthy human individuals. Sequencing used immunoSEQ multiplex PCR; TCRdb keeps in-frame clones, though not all of them. Of 800,000 to 1,200,000 clones listed, approximately 80% are singletons. The material sequenced was memory CD4+ T cells from PBMCs. These receptors originate from a man between 18 and 29 years old in good health. Some clones in this sample may be carry-over from other donors' samples. The CDR3 runs from the conserved cysteine through the conserved F or W. The D gene is left open where the match is weak. Clone size appears in some rows only: once, few, many, or a class for an expanded clone.

v_gene: TRBV18
j_gene: TRBJ1-1
d_gene: NA
abundance: NA
CDR3nt: TGTGCCAGCTCACCCTTGCCCGGAGGGGGCACTGAAGCTTTCTTT
CDR3aa: CASSPLPGGGTEAFF

v_gene: TRBV30
j_gene: TRBJ1-1
d_gene: NA
abundance: once
CDR3nt: TGTGCCTGGATTCGCGTGTCCCAGGCACCCGGACTTACTGAAGCTTTCTTT
CDR3aa: CAWIRVSQAPGLTEAFF

v_gene: TRBV4-2
j_gene: TRBJ2-7
d_gene: TRBD2
abundance: NA
CDR3nt: TGTGCCAGCAGCCAGCTAGCGGGAGGGAGCTCCTACGAGCAGTACTTC
CDR3aa: CASSQLAGGSSYEQYF

v_gene: TRBV25-1
j_gene: TRBJ1-1
d_gene: NA
abundance: NA
CDR3nt: TGTGCCAGCAGAGCTCAAAACACTGAAGCTTTCTTT
CDR3aa: CASRAQNTEAFF

v_gene: TRBV14
j_gene: TRBJ2-1
d_gene: TRBD2
abundance: NA
CDR3nt: TGTGCCAGCAGCCAGCGGACTAGCGGGACCTACAATGAGCAGTTCTTC
CDR3aa: CASSQRTSGTYNEQFF

v_gene: TRBV7-9
j_gene: TRBJ2-3
d_gene: NA
abundance: NA
CDR3nt: TGTGCCAGCAGCTTAGTCGTGGGCGACACAGATACGCAGTATTTT
CDR3aa: CASSLVVGDTDTQYF

v_gene: TRBV19
j_gene: TRBJ1-4
d_gene: TRBD1
abundance: once
CDR3nt: TGTGCCAGTAGCTCCAGGACAGGGGGGACAACTAATGAAAAACTGTTTTTT
CDR3aa: CASSSRTGGTTNEKLFF

v_gene: TRBV29-1
j_gene: TRBJ2-3
d_gene: NA
abundance: NA
CDR3nt: TGCAGCGTTGCGGGAACCCTCACAGATACGCAGTATTTT
CDR3aa: CSVAGTLTDTQYF

v_gene: TRBV25-1
j_gene: TRBJ2-5
d_gene: TRBD2
abundance: once
CDR3nt: TGTGCCAGCAGTGGGGGACTAGCGGCCCGGGGGACCCAGTACTTC
CDR3aa: CASSGGLAARGTQYF

v_gene: TRBV5-6
j_gene: TRBJ2-5
d_gene: TRBD2
abundance: NA
CDR3nt: TGTGCCAGCAGCGCCCGGACTAGCGGGTACCAAGAGACCCAGTACTTC
CDR3aa: CASSARTSGYQETQYF